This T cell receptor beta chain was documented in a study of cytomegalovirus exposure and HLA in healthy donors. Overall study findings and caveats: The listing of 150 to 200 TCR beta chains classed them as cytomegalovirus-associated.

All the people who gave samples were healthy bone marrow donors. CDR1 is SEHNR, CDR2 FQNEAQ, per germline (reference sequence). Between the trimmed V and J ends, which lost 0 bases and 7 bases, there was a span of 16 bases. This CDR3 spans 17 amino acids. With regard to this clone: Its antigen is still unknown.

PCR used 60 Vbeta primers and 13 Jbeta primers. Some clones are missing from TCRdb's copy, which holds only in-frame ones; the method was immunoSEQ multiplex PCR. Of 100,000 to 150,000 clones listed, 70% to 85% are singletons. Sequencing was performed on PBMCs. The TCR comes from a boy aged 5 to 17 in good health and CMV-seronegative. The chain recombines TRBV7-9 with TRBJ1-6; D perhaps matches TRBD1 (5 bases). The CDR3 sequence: CASSLARGSGGNSPLHF. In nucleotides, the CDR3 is TGTGCCAGCAGCTTAGCGCGAGGGTCGGGGGGGAATTCACCCCTCCACTTT.